A single sample is the source of the 12 T cell receptor beta chains below, sequenced in a study of tissue T cells after allogeneic stem cell transplantation. The method was immunoSEQ multiplex PCR; TCRdb's version includes in-frame clones alone and lacks a portion of them. The table has just over 20,000 clones, 60% to 80% seen once; the top ten hold approximately 0.42%. The material sequenced was blood. Every receptor here comes from a female BALB/c mouse in good health. The mice in this strain carry MHC haplotype H2-d.

This clone turned up a few times. Gene names and germline match the mouse. The CDR3 end is not reached by the read, which stops 1 residue before it; the germline J gene fills it in. This chain connects TRBV4 to TRBJ2-7, with 8 positions matching TRBD1. Germline CDR1 is LGHDT and CDR2 is YNNKQL (reference sequence). CDR3 length equals 13 residues. The V and J ends lost 5 bases and 6 bases, in that order; junction bases with no gene match: 6. This CDR3 is CASSPGGAIEQYF. The CDR3 DNA, read in part, is TGTGCCAGCAGCCCAGGGGGCGCGATTGAACAGTAC.

Concerning this clone itself: Any gene name here is a mouse gene name. The read is 1 residue too short to cover the CDR3 end, so that end is filled in from the germline J gene. The V gene is TRBV14, the J gene TRBJ2-3, with TRBD1 matching over 7 bases. Germline loops: CDR1 SGHDT, CDR2 FRDEAV. With 3 bases clipped from V and 0 bases from J, the junction kept 4 bases outside the gene matches. This CDR3 has 15 residues. The CDR3 bases that were read are TGTGCCAGCAGTTCCGGGACAGTAAGTGCAGAAACGCTGTAT. It is translated as CASSSGTVSAETLY. The entire CDR3 reads CASSSGTVSAETLYF.

Concerning this clone itself: Mouse germline and gene names are used. The observed sequence ends 1 residue before the CDR3 terminus, with the missing tail filled in from the germline J gene. This chain uses TRBV31 with TRBJ2-1; D gene ambiguous. Germline V lookup: CDR1 GKSSPN, CDR2 SITVG. The CDR3 sequence is 13 residues long. Trimming pared 2 bases from V and 3 bases from J, leaving 8 bases between. Partial CDR3 DNA: TGTGCCTGGAGTGACGGCCTCTATGCTGAGCAGTTC. It yields the protein CAWSDGLYAEQF. The complete CDR3 sequence is CAWSDGLYAEQFF.

Note on this clone: Germline and genes here are mouse. The read halts 1 residue ahead of the CDR3 end, with the missing end drawn from the germline J gene. The chain is built from TRBV13-2 and TRBJ1-1; D might be TRBD1 (5 bases). CDR3 length equals 11 residues. CDR1 and CDR2 (germline): NNHNN, SYGAGS (reference sequence). Trimming left V 6 bases short and J 5 bases short, with 8 bases between. This CDR3 is CASVRTTEVFF. The part of the CDR3 DNA that was read is TGTGCCAGCGTTAGGACAACAGAAGTCTTC.

As for this clone: Mouse germline and gene names are used. The read gets to within 1 residue of the CDR3 end, and the germline J gene fills in the rest. The V call is TRBV2, the J call TRBJ1-5, with D perhaps TRBD1 (6 bases). Germline values: CDR1 LGHNA, CDR2 YSYQKL. The ends were cut back, 1 base at V and 9 bases at J, with 10 bases in the middle. The CDR3 sequence is 13 residues long. The covered CDR3 bases are TGTGCCAGCAGCCAAGTGGGGGGCGCGGCTCCGCTT. It specifies CASSQVGGAAPL. The whole CDR3 region reads CASSQVGGAAPLF.

In regard to this clone: Gene names and germline refer to mouse. Read coverage stops 1 residue before the CDR3 terminus; the germline J gene supplies the remainder. The chain recombines TRBV31 with TRBJ2-3, with 8 bases that match TRBD2. Germline assignment: CDR1 GKSSPN and CDR2 SITVG. The CDR3 has 15 residues. V lost 1 base to trimming and J lost 3 bases; unmatched junction nucleotides: 6. The CDR3 DNA, read in part, is TGTGCCTGGAGTCCGGGGGGGCGCTGGGCAGAAACGCTGTAT. Translating gives CAWSPGGRWAETLY. In full, the CDR3 is CAWSPGGRWAETLYF. The variable domain in full, with the rest retrieved from reference TRBV31 and TRBJ2-3, is AQTIHQWPVAEIKAVGSPLSLGCTIKGKSSPNLYWYWQATGGTLQQLFYSITVGQVESVVQLNLSASRPKDDQFILSTEKLLLSHSGFYLCAWSPGGRWAETLYFGSGTRLTVL.

In the case of this clone: Genes and germline come from the mouse. The read ends 1 residue early relative to the CDR3; the germline J gene fills the gap. The rearrangement links TRBV2 to TRBJ2-5; no clear D. The V gene lost 0 bases and the J gene lost 5 bases, with 3 bases spanning the gap. The germline V gene encodes CDR1 LGHNA and CDR2 YSYQKL. The CDR3 is 12 residues long. The part of the CDR3 DNA that was read is TGTGCCAGCAGCCAAGATCTAGACACCCAGTAC. Translated: CASSQDLDTQY. The full CDR3 protein reads CASSQDLDTQYF.

Details on this clone: Any gene name here is a mouse gene name. The read halts 1 residue ahead of the CDR3 end, with the missing end drawn from the germline J gene. The rearrangement joins TRBV20 to TRBJ1-2; D is perhaps TRBD1 (5 bases). From germline, CDR1 is GFQATS and CDR2 STVNSAI. CDR3 length: 13 residues. Trimming removed 6 bases from V and 0 bases from J, with 11 bases in between. CDR3 loop: CGAARGTNSDYTF. CDR3 DNA, as far as it was read: TGTGGTGCCGCGAGGGGAACAAACTCCGACTACACC.

A word on this clone: Gene names denote mouse genes. The CDR3 end is not reached by the read, which stops 1 residue before it; the germline J gene fills it in. V is TRBV5 and J is TRBJ1-3; a weak D match, TRBD1 (6 bases). V was cut by 1 base and J by 2 bases, with 9 bases left in between. Germline V lookup: CDR1 LGHNA, CDR2 YNLKQL (reference sequence). This CDR3 has 15 amino acids. CDR3 region: CASSQVGGAGNTLYF. The part of the CDR3 DNA that was read is TGTGCCAGCAGCCAAGTTGGGGGCGCTGGAAATACGCTCTAT.

Comments on this clone: Gene names and germline match the mouse. The missing CDR3 end, 1 residue past where the read stops, is filled in from the germline J gene. The J gene is TRBJ2-5, the V gene TRBV1; 7 nucleotides align to TRBD1. The germline CDR1 and CDR2 sequences are NSQYPW and LRSPGD (reference sequence). The CDR3 covers 13 residues. With V trimmed by 3 bases and J by 4 bases, 1 base remained unmatched. CDR3 DNA (partial): TGCACCTGCAGTGCGACAGGGAAAGACACCCAGTAC. This codes for CTCSATGKDTQY. From start to end, the CDR3 is CTCSATGKDTQYF.

Of note for this clone: Gene names denote mouse genes. The CDR3 sequence is CAWSLPGGSAETLYF. Incomplete CDR3 DNA: TGTGCCTGGAGTCTACCTGGGGGTAGTGCAGAAACGCTGTAT. The rearrangement joins TRBV31 to TRBJ2-3; TRBD2 matches at 7 bases. The read terminates 1 residue ahead of where the CDR3 ends, so the germline J gene completes it. The germline V gene has CDR1 GKSSPN and CDR2 SITVG. J was trimmed by 0 bases and V by 0 bases; bases with no gene match: 3. This CDR3 is 15 amino acids long.

For this clone: Gene names are the mouse ones. Read coverage stops 1 residue before the CDR3 terminus; the germline J gene supplies the remainder. This rearrangement joins TRBV5 to TRBJ2-5; 12 bases align to TRBD2. The CDR3 contains 16 residues. The V and J ends lost 0 bases and 8 bases, in that order; junction bases with no gene match: 6. CDR1 is LGHNA, CDR2 YNLKQL, per germline (reference sequence). The CDR3 DNA, read in part, is TGTGCCAGCAGCCAAGAAGGGACTGGGGGGTTCGGCACCCAGTAC. The encoded protein is CASSQEGTGGFGTQY. The full CDR3 protein reads CASSQEGTGGFGTQYF.